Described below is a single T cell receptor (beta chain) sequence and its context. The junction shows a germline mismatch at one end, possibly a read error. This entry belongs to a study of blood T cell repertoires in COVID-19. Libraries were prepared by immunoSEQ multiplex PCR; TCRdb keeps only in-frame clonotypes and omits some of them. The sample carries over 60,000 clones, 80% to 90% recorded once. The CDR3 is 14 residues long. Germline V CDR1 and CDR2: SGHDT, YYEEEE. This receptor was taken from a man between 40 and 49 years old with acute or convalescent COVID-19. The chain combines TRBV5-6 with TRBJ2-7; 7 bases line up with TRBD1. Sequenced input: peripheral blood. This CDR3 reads CASSFGQVPSKPHF. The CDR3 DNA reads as TGTGCCAGCAGCTTCGGACAGGTTCCCTCCAAACCCCACTTC.